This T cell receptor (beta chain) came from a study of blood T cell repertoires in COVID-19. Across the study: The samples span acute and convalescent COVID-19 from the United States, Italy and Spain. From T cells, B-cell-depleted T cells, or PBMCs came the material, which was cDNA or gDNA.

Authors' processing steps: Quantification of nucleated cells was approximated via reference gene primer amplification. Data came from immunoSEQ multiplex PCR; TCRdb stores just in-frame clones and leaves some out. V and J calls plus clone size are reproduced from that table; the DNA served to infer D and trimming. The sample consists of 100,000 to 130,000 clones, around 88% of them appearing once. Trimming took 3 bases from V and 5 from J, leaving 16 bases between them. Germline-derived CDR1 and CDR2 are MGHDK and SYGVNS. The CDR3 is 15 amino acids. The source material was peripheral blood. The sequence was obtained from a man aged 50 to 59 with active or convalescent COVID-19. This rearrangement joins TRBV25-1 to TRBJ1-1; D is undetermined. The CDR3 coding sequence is TGTGCCAGCAGTGATTCATGGGGAGGTAGGACTGAAGCTTTCTTT. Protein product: CASSDSWGGRTEAFF.